This T cell receptor (beta chain) was captured by sequencing in a study of cytomegalovirus exposure and HLA in healthy donors. Trimming removed 5 bases at V and 8 bases at J, with 18 bases between. Germline assignment: CDR1 ENHRY and CDR2 SYGVKD. This CDR3 is built from 14 residues. Primers included in the PCR were 60 Vbeta and 13 Jbeta primers. This table comes from immunoSEQ multiplex PCR, and its TCRdb copy is limited to in-frame clones, with some not included. The sample holds around 190,000 clones, approximately 79% seen once. The sequenced sample was PBMCs. This TCR came from a woman aged 30 to 39 in good health and CMV-seropositive. V is TRBV10-3 and J is TRBJ1-2; TRBD1 might be the D (5 bases). CDR3 bases: TGTGCCATCAGTCCGGGACTCTCAGGCGTCGGCTACACCTTC. Translation gives CAISPGLSGVGYTF.